The entry that follows covers one TCR beta chain sequence. These data originate in a study of blood T cell repertoires in COVID-19. Looking at the study overall: Samples of COVID-19 (acute and convalescent) were obtained from the United States, Italy and Spain.

Source study methods: Reference gene primer amplification gave nucleated cell count estimates. Here immunoSEQ multiplex PCR was the method, and the copy in TCRdb shows in-frame clones only, minus some. V, J and clone size are taken as reported in that table, and D and trimming were inferred from the DNA itself. This table holds about 140,000 clones, about 80% found once. V was trimmed by 2 bases and J by 3 bases, leaving 9 bases between them. CDR1 is SGHDT, CDR2 YYEEEE, per germline. CDR3 length: 13 residues. The chain couples TRBV5-6 to TRBJ2-7; D gene uncertain. The clonotype comes from a middle-aged man with acute or convalescent COVID-19. The sample was peripheral blood. The CDR3 region has the DNA TGTGCCAGCAGCTTCTTGTCCCTCTACGAGCAGTACTTC. Protein: CASSFLSLYEQYF.